This TCR beta chain was obtained from a study of regulatory T cells in long-lasting Graves disease. On the study more broadly: To qualify as persistent, Graves' disease required over 5 years of antithyroid drugs with positive TSH receptor antibodies.

As regards this clonotype: At one end the junction does not follow the germline gene, possibly because of a read error.

Germline CDR1 MDHEN, CDR2 SYDVKM. This CDR3 contains 16 residues. CDR3 regions were amplified by Arm-PCR using iRepertoire HTBI primers to build TCR beta libraries. TCRdb passed the multiplex PCR reads through MiXCR, listing each CDR3 protein once. The sample carries more than 650,000 distinct CDR3 sequences, 25% to 35% recorded once. Time point: persistent/refractory GD, antithyroid drugs over 5 years with positive TRAb. PBMC-derived RNA was used for the TCR library. Into tubes containing EDTA, approximately 8.5 milliliters of peripheral blood were drawn. This sequence originates from a female donor with Graves disease. This specimen consisted of peripheral blood mononuclear cells (PBMCs), obtained when the disease was refractory, from a patient treated with antithyroid drugs. The chain joins TRBV28 to TRBJ2-7, with D unclear. The CDR3 sequence is CASSFETVGLPYEQYF. CDR3 DNA sequence: TGTGCCAGCAGTTTTGAGACTGTTGGTCTCCCCTACGAGCAATACTTC. The full variable domain, its missing parts supplied by reference TRBV28 and TRBJ2-7, is DVKVTQSSRYLVKRTGEKVFLECVQDMDHENMFWYRQDPGLGLRLIYFSYDVKMKEKGDIPEGYSVSREKKERFSLILESASTNQTSMYLCASSFETVGLPYEQYFGPGTRLTVT.